A single sample gave rise to the 29 T cell receptor beta chains below, sequenced in a study of metastatic and nonmetastatic thyroid tumors. Every patient underwent thyroid surgery untreated. Using MiXCR, TCRdb reanalyzed the PCR reads. This table holds 40,000 or so clones, 17% found once. The sample was tumor tissue. These receptors were collected from a female donor with papillary thyroid cancer or a benign thyroid nodule (not recorded which). Some clones in this sample may be carry-over from other donors' samples.

This clone has ten or more counts. CDR3 sequence (DNA): TGTGCCAGCAGTTTAGGCACTTTGAACACTGAAGCTTTCTTT. It encodes CASSLGTLNTEAFF. This chain joins TRBV28 and TRBJ1-1; D is uncertain. V lost 2 bases, J lost 0 bases, and 7 bases lay in between. This CDR3 contains 14 residues. From germline, CDR1 is MDHEN and CDR2 SYDVKM.

This clone appeared many times. V gene TRBV4-2 combines with J gene TRBJ2-2, with 8 bases lining up with TRBD2. The junction had 5 bases not matched to a gene; V was cut back by 4 bases and J by 1 base. The CDR3 is made up of 16 amino acids. Germline V CDR1 and CDR2: LGHNA, YNFKEQ. The CDR3 DNA reads as TGTGCCAGCAGCCCCGCCGGGACTAGGAACACCGGGGAGCTGTTTTTT. This translates into CASSPAGTRNTGELFF.

This clone was picked up many times. The chain employs TRBV10-3 and TRBJ1-2; 9 bases align to TRBD1. Germline V CDR1 and CDR2: ENHRY, SYGVKD. Losses at the gene ends were 8 bases for V and 0 bases for J; bases not matched to a gene: 7. The CDR3 is 15 residues long. The CDR3 here is CAIRPGQGPNYGYTF. DNA for the CDR3: TGTGCCATCCGACCCGGACAGGGGCCTAACTATGGCTACACCTTC.

This clone was picked up many times. The J gene is TRBJ1-1, the V gene TRBV7-3; D is unclear. The germline V gene has CDR1 SGHTA and CDR2 FQGTGA. Between the trimmed V and J ends, which lost 6 bases and 0 bases, there was a span of 8 bases. This CDR3 spans 13 amino acids. The CDR3 bases are TGTGCCAGCAGGCGGAACATGAACACTGAAGCTTTCTTT. Protein product: CASRRNMNTEAFF.

This clone was recorded many times. The rearrangement links TRBV6-5 to TRBJ2-1; 7 nucleotides match TRBD2. With V trimmed by 0 bases and J by 3 bases, 2 bases remained unmatched. In germline, CDR1 is MNHEY, CDR2 SVGAGI. This CDR3 has 15 amino acids. The CDR3 DNA reads as TGTGCCAGCAGTTACTCTGGCGGGAGCTACAATGAGCAGTTCTTC. This gives the protein CASSYSGGSYNEQFF.

This clone appeared many times. V gene TRBV28 combines with J gene TRBJ1-2, with D uncertain. V dropped 5 bases and J dropped 0 bases, with 13 bases sitting between them. From germline, CDR1 is MDHEN and CDR2 SYDVKM. The CDR3 covers 15 residues. The CDR3 spells CASSQMGKANYGYTF. The CDR3 nucleotides read TGTGCCAGCAGTCAGATGGGGAAAGCTAACTATGGCTACACCTTC.

The rearrangement joins TRBV6-9 to TRBJ2-7; D possibly corresponds to TRBD2 (6 bases). V gave up 3 bases and J gave up 0 bases, with 9 bases separating them. The CDR3 contains 14 residues. The germline V gene has CDR1 MNHGY and CDR2 SVAAGI. Here the CDR3 DNA reads TGTGCCAGCAGTTACGGCGGGACCTCCTACGAGCAGTACTTC. As protein: CASSYGGTSYEQYF.

This clone was recorded many times. V is TRBV18 and J is TRBJ2-3; no reliable D call. CDR1 and CDR2 (germline): KGHSH, LQKENI. The CDR3 consists of 12 residues. The V and J ends lost 2 bases and 0 bases respectively, with 0 bases between them. The CDR3 spells CASSPSTDTQYF. The CDR3 region has the DNA TGTGCCAGCTCACCAAGCACAGATACGCAGTATTTT.

CDR3 sequence reads: CASSLVGVGTDTQYF. DNA of the CDR3: TGTGCCAGCAGCTTGGTAGGGGTAGGCACAGATACGCAGTATTTT. The chain carries TRBV11-2 and TRBJ2-3; possible D gene TRBD1, 5 bases. Germline V gene lookup returns CDR1 SGHAT and CDR2 FQNNGV. This CDR3 has 15 amino acids. The V gene lost 3 bases and the J gene lost 1 base, with 11 bases spanning the gap.

The table lists this clone with many counts. A clone one base away is much larger, so this may be a read error. Distinct nucleotide sequences in the sample also encode this CDR3. V is TRBV19 and J is TRBJ2-2, with 7 bases aligning to TRBD2. Germline V gene sequence: CDR1 LNHDA, CDR2 SQIVND (reference sequence). The CDR3 contains 16 residues. The ends lost 9 bases at V and 4 bases at J; junction bases unmatched: 14. The CDR3 nucleotides are TGTGCCAGCGGCGGGAGCCCTGGGGGTGGCACCGGGGAGCTGTTTTTT. The encoded protein is CASGGSPGGGTGELFF. Variable domain in full (rest from reference TRBV19 and TRBJ2-2): DGGITQSPKYLFRKEGQNVTLSCEQNLNHDAMYWYRQDPGQGLRLIYYSQIVNDFQKGDIAEGYSVSREKKESFPLTVTSAQKNPTAFYLCASGGSPGGGTGELFFGEGSRLTVL.

In its sample, this clone was seen many times. The same CDR3 can be traced to other DNA sequences in this sample. The V gene is TRBV12-3 or TRBV12-4, the J gene TRBJ2-3; the D gene could be TRBD1 or TRBD2 (5 bases each). V lost 7 bases, J lost 1 base, and 12 bases lay in between. The CDR3 consists of 14 residues. This CDR3 reads CASTETAGTDTQYF. DNA of the CDR3: TGTGCCAGCACCGAGACAGCGGGCACAGATACGCAGTATTTT.

This clone was seen at least ten times. In the same sample, other DNA sequences code for this CDR3. The chain employs TRBV15 and TRBJ1-5; perhaps TRBD1 as D (6 bases). The CDR3 runs to 15 residues. Trimming took off 0 bases at V and 7 bases at J, with 13 bases between the two ends. Germline CDR1 reads LNHNV; CDR2 reads YYDKDF (reference sequence). This CDR3 reads CATSREQRGPQPQHF. Written as DNA, the CDR3 is TGTGCCACCAGCAGAGAGCAACGGGGGCCCCAGCCCCAGCATTTT.

The sample holds many counts of this clone. J is TRBJ1-2 and V is TRBV6-5, with 10 bases lining up with TRBD1. The germline CDR1 and CDR2 sequences are MNHEY and SVGAGI. J lost 4 bases, V lost 0 bases, and 5 bases had no gene match. There are 16 residues in the CDR3. For the CDR3, the DNA is TGTGCCAGCAGTTACTCGGGGACAGGGGTGATCTATGGCTACACCTTC. The encoded protein is CASSYSGTGVIYGYTF.

This clone was seen repeatedly, ten times or more. This chain links TRBV28 with TRBJ1-1; the D is unclear. Looked up from germline, CDR1 is MDHEN and CDR2 is SYDVKM. The CDR3 sequence is 15 residues long. The V gene lost 4 bases and the J gene lost 0 bases, with 12 bases spanning the gap. CDR3 residues: CASSSRGRMNTEAFF. Written as DNA, the CDR3 is TGTGCCAGCAGTTCACGCGGACGGATGAACACTGAAGCTTTCTTT.

This clone was counted ten times or more. The CDR3 spells CSAKKQATTEAFF. CDR3 sequence (DNA): TGCAGTGCTAAAAAACAGGCGACCACTGAAGCTTTCTTT. This sequence joins TRBV20-1 and TRBJ1-1, with D possibly matching TRBD1 (5 bases). This CDR3 comprises 13 residues. Per the germline V gene, CDR1 is DFQATT and CDR2 is SNEGSKA (reference sequence). Trimming took 4 bases from V and 4 from J, leaving 13 bases between them.

This clone occurred a few times. One end of the junction varies from germline; a read error may be responsible. This sequence joins TRBV19 and TRBJ2-7; D call uncertain. The CDR3 sequence is 14 residues long. The germline CDR1 and CDR2 sequences are LNHDA and SQIVND (reference sequence). The CDR3 sequence is CASSILGSIYEHYF. In DNA form, the CDR3 reads TGTGCCAGTAGTATTCTGGGCAGTATCTACGAGCATTACTTC.

In its sample, this clone was seen many times. The chain couples TRBV20-1 to TRBJ1-2; D ambiguous. Germline V gene lookup returns CDR1 DFQATT and CDR2 SNEGSKA (reference sequence). With 4 bases removed from V and 4 bases from J, the gap between germline ends came to 10 bases. The CDR3 extends over 12 amino acids. As DNA, the CDR3 is TGCAGTGCTATCCCGGACGTCTATGGCTACACCTTC. Its translation: CSAIPDVYGYTF.

Comment on this clone: Within the sample, other DNA sequences also encode this same CDR3. This sequence joins TRBV20-1 and TRBJ1-4; D is ambiguous. The CDR3 is 15 residues long. Germline CDR1 is DFQATT and CDR2 is SNEGSKA (reference sequence). CDR3: CSAKALGPIREKLFF. CDR3 nucleotides: TGCAGCGCCAAGGCACTGGGTCCAATTCGAGAAAAACTGTTTTTT.

Many counts were recorded for this clone. The rearrangement joins TRBV7-3 to TRBJ2-5; TRBD2 aligns across 9 bases. CDR3 length: 15 residues. The germline V gene has CDR1 SGHTA and CDR2 FQGTGA. Losses at the gene ends were 5 bases for V and 4 bases for J; bases not matched to a gene: 8. As DNA, the CDR3 is TGTGCCAGCAGCCTGTCGGGTAGCGGGAGAGAGACCCAGTACTTC. This codes for CASSLSGSGRETQYF.

This clone was seen ten or more times. The chain combines TRBV20-1 with TRBJ1-5; D call uncertain. The length of the CDR3 is 13 residues. Deletions cut 6 bases from V and 4 bases from J, with 13 bases between. Germline lookup yields CDR1 DFQATT and CDR2 SNEGSKA (reference sequence). CDR3 bases: TGCAGTGCCATCCACGAACGAAATCAGCCCCAGCATTTT. It codes for CSAIHERNQPQHF.

This clone was observed many times. The V and J genes are TRBV24-1 and TRBJ1-1; D may be TRBD1 (5 bases). Germline V gene lookup returns CDR1 KGHDR and CDR2 SFDVKD. Trimming cost V 8 bases and J 2 bases, with 14 bases left between them. This CDR3 region has 14 residues. The CDR3 loop reads CATMGRDGNTEAFF. The CDR3 DNA is TGTGCCACCATGGGCCGGGACGGAAACACTGAAGCTTTCTTT.

This clone occurred many times. The V call is TRBV20-1, the J call TRBJ1-2, with D hard to call. The CDR3 spans 14 residues. Germline CDR1 reads DFQATT; CDR2 reads SNEGSKA (reference sequence). With 4 bases removed from V and 4 bases from J, the gap between germline ends came to 16 bases. The CDR3 bases are TGCAGTGCTATTTACTCCAGAACCGCCTATGGCTACACCTTC. Protein: CSAIYSRTAYGYTF.

In its sample, this clone was seen many times. The rearrangement joins TRBV2 to TRBJ2-1; 9 bases are shared with TRBD1. The V gene's germline CDR1 is SNHLY and CDR2 FYNNEI. This CDR3 is 15 amino acids long. Trimming took 6 bases from V and 12 from J; bases not matched to a gene: 15. The DNA of the CDR3 is TGTGCCAGCAGGACGGACAGGGGAATTTATATAGGGCAGTTCTTC. It is translated as CASRTDRGIYIGQFF.

This clone has a handful of counts. Its ends do not fully match the called genes, so a read error is possible. The rearrangement uses TRBV19 and TRBJ2-1; 8 positions agree with TRBD1. Germline lookup yields CDR1 LNHDA and CDR2 SQIVND (reference sequence). The CDR3 runs 13 residues. The DNA for the CDR3 is TGTTCCAGTATTGTGCGACAGGGGTATGAGCAGTTCTTC. The encoded protein is CSSIVRQGYEQFF. The variable domain in full, with the rest retrieved from reference TRBV19 and TRBJ2-1, is DGGITQSPKYLFRKEGQNVTLSCEQNLNHDAMYWYRQDPGQGLRLIYYSQIVNDFQKGDIAEGYSVSREKKESFPLTVTSAQKNPTAFYLCSSIVRQGYEQFFGPGTRLTVL.

This clone has ten or more counts. The V call is TRBV7-8, the J call TRBJ2-7; 10 nucleotides match TRBD1. After removal of 3 bases from V and 3 bases from J, the junction contained 5 bases not matched to a gene. In germline, CDR1 is SGHVS, CDR2 FQNEAQ. The CDR3 length is 15 residues. CDR3 DNA sequence: TGTGCCAGCAGCTTCGACAGGGGGCGCGACTACGAGCAGTACTTC. It yields the protein CASSFDRGRDYEQYF. The full variable domain, with the rest looked up from reference TRBV7-8 and TRBJ2-7, is GAGVSQSPRYKVAKRGQDVALRCDPISGHVSLFWYQQALGQGPEFLTYFQNEAQLDKSGLPSDRFFAERPEGSVSTLKIQRTQQEDSAVYLCASSFDRGRDYEQYFGPGTRLTVT.

This clone showed up just once. The chain combines TRBV6-1 with TRBJ2-7; the D call may be TRBD1 or TRBD2 (5 bases each). From germline, CDR1 is MNHNS and CDR2 SASEGT. The CDR3 length is 19 residues. The V and J ends lost 6 bases and 0 bases respectively, with 27 bases between them. The CDR3 is CASRGVRTGAVLSSYEQYF. CDR3 DNA: TGTGCCAGCAGGGGGGTGCGGACCGGGGCCGTTTTGAGCTCCTACGAGCAGTACTTC.

This clone was seen a few times. The rearrangement links TRBV3-1 to TRBJ2-7; D is ambiguous. V was pared by 0 bases and J by 3 bases, with 6 bases between. The CDR3 length is 13 residues. CDR1 and CDR2 (germline): LGHDT, YNNKEL (reference sequence). The CDR3 is CASSQDSGYEQYF. The CDR3, as DNA: TGTGCCAGCAGCCAAGATTCGGGCTACGAGCAGTACTTC.

This clone showed up many times. This sequence joins TRBV7-2 and TRBJ2-1; TRBD2 agrees at 8 bases. The V and J ends lost 5 bases and 7 bases, in that order; junction bases with no gene match: 13. Germline values: CDR1 SGHTA, CDR2 FQGNSA. CDR3 length: 16 residues. CDR3 loop: CASSDAERELGNEQFF. CDR3 DNA sequence: TGTGCCAGCAGCGATGCTGAGCGGGAGCTCGGGAATGAGCAGTTCTTC.

The gene calls are TRBV20-1 and TRBJ2-3, with TRBD2 matching 11 bases. V shed 2 bases and J 7 bases; nucleotides not matched to a gene: 5. The CDR3 totals 14 residues. The germline V gene has CDR1 DFQATT and CDR2 SNEGSKA (reference sequence). In DNA form, the CDR3 reads TGCAGTGCTAGAACTAGCGGGAGTGGACATACGCAGTATTTT. Residues: CSARTSGSGHTQYF.